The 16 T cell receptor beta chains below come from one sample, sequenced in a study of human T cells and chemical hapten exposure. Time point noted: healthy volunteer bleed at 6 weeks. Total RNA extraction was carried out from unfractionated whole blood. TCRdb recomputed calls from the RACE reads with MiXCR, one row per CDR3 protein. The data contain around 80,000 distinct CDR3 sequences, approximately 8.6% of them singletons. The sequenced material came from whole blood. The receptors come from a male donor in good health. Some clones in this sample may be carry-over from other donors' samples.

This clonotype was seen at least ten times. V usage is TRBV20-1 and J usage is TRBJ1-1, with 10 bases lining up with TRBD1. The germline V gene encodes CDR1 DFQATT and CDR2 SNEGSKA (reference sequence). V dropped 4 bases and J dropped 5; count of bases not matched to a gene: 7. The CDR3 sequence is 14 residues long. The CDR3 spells CSAKPGQGRTEAFF. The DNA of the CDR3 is TGCAGTGCTAAACCGGGACAGGGGAGGACTGAAGCTTTCTTT.

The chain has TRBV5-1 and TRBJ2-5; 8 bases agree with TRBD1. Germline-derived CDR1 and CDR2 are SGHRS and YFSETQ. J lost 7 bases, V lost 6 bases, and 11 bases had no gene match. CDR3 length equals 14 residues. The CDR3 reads CASTTGGQEGTQYF. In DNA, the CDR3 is TGCGCCAGCACAACCGGGGGACAGGAGGGGACCCAGTACTTC. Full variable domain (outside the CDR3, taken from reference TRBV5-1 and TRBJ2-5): KAGVTQTPRYLIKTRGQQVTLSCSPISGHRSVSWYQQTPGQGLQFLFEYFSETQRNKGNFPGRFSGRQFSNSRSEMNVSTLELGDSALYLCASTTGGQEGTQYFGPGTRLLVL.

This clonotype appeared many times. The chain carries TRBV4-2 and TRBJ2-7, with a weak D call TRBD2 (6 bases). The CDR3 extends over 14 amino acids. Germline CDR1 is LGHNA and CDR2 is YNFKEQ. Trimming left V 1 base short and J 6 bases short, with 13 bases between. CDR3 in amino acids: CASSQGGGAVEQYF. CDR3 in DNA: TGTGCCAGCAGCCAAGGCGGCGGGGCAGTCGAGCAGTACTTC.

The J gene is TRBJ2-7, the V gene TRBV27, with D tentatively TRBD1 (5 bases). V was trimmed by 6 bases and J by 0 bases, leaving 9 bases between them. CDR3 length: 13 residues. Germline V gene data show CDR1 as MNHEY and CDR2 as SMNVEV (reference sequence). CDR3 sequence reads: CASRTQGSYEQYF. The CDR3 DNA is TGTGCCAGCAGGACGCAGGGCTCCTACGAGCAGTACTTC.

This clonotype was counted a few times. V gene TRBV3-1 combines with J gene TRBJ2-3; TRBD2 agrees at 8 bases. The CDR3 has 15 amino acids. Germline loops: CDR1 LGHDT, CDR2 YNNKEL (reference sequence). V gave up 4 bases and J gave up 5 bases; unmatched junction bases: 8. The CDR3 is CASSRFSGIGDTQYF. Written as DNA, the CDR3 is TGTGCCAGCAGCCGATTTAGCGGGATAGGAGATACGCAGTATTTT.

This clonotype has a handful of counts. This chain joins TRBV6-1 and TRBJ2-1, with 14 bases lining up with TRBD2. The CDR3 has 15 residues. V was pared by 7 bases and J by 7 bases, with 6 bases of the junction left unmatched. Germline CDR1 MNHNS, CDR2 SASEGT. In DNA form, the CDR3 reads TGTGCCAGCACCGGTGGGACTAGCGGGAGAAATGAGCAGTTCTTC. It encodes CASTGGTSGRNEQFF.

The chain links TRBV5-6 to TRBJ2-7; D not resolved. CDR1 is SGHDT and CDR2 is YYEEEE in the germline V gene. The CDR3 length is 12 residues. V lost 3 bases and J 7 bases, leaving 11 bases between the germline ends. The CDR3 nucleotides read TGTGCCAGCAGCTGGAGAGGACGGGAGCAGTACTTC. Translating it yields CASSWRGREQYF.

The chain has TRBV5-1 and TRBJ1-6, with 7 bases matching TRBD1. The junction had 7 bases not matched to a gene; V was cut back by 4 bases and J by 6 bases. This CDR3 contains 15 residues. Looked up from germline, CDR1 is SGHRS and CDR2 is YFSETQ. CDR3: CASSLRQGVNSPLHF. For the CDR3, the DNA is TGCGCCAGCAGCCTCCGACAGGGAGTTAATTCACCCCTCCACTTT.

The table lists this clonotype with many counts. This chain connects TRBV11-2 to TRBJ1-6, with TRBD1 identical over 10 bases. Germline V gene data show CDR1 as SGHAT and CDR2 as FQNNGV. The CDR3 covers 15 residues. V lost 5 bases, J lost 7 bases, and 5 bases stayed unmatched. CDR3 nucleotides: TGTGCCAGCAGCCTACCGGGACAGGGGAATTCACCCCTCCACTTT. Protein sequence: CASSLPGQGNSPLHF. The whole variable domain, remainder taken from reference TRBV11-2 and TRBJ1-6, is EAGVAQSPRYKIIEKRQSVAFWCNPISGHATLYWYQQILGQGPKLLIQFQNNGVVDDSQLPKDRFSAERLKGVDSTLKIQPAKLEDSAVYLCASSLPGQGNSPLHFGNGTRLTVT.

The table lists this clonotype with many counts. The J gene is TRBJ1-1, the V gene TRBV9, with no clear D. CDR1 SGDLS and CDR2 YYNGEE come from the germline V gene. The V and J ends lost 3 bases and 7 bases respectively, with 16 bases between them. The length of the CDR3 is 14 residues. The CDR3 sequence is CASSADVWGGEAFF. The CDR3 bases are TGTGCCAGCAGCGCGGACGTTTGGGGAGGTGAAGCTTTCTTT.

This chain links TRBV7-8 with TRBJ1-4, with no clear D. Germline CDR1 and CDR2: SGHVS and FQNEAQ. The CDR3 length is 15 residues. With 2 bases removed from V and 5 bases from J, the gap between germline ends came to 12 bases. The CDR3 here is CASSLNSGSNEKLFF. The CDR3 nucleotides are TGTGCCAGCAGCTTAAATTCAGGATCGAATGAAAAACTGTTTTTT. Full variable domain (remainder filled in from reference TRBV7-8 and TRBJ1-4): GAGVSQSPRYKVAKRGQDVALRCDPISGHVSLFWYQQALGQGPEFLTYFQNEAQLDKSGLPSDRFFAERPEGSVSTLKIQRTQQEDSAVYLCASSLNSGSNEKLFFGSGTQLSVL.

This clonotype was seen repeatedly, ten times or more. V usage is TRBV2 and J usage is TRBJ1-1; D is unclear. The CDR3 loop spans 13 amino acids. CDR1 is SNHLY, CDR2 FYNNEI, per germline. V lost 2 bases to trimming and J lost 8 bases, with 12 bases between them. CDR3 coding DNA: TGTGCCAGCAGTGAATTAATTGCGATGGAAGCTTTCTTT. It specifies CASSELIAMEAFF.

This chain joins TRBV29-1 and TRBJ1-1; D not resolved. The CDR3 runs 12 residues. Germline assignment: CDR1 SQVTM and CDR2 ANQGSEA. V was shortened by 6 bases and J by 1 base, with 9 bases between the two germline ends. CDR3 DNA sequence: TGCAGCGTGAACAACCAGAACACTGAAGCTTTCTTT. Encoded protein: CSVNNQNTEAFF. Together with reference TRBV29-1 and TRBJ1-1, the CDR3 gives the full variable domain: SAVISQKPSRDICQRGTSLTIQCQVDSQVTMMFWYRQQPGQSLTLIATANQGSEATYESGFVIDKFPISRPNLTFSTLTVSNMSPEDSSIYLCSVNNQNTEAFFGQGTRLTVV.

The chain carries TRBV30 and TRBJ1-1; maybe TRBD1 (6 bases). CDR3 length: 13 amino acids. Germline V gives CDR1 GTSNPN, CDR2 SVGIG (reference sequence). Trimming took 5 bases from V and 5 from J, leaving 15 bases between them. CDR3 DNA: TGTGCCTGGGGCGGGACAAGGAAGACTGAAGCTTTCTTT. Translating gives CAWGGTRKTEAFF.

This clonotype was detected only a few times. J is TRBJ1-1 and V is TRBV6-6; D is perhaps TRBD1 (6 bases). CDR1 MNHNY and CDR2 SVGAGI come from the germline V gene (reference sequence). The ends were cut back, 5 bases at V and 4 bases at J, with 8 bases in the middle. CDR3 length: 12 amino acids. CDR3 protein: CASSPGVTEAFF. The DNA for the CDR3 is TGTGCCAGCAGTCCAGGGGTCACTGAAGCTTTCTTT.

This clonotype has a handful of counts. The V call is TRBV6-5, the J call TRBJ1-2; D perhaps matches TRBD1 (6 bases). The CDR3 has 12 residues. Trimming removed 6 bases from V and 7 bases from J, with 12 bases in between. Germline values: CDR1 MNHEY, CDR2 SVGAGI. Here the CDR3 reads CASRITGSGYTF. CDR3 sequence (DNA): TGTGCCAGCAGAATTACAGGGTCTGGCTACACCTTC.